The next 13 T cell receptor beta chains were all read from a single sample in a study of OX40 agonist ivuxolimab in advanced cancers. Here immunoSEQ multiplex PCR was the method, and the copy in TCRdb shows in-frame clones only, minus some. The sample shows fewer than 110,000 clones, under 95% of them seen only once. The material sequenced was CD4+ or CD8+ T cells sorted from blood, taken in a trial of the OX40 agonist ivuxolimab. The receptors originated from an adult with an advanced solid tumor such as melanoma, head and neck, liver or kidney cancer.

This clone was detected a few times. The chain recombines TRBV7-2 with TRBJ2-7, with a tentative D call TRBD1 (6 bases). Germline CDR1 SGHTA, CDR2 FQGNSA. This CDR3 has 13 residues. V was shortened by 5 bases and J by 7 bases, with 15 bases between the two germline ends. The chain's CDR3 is CASSARQESEQYF. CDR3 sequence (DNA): TGTGCCAGCAGCGCCCGACAGGAGTCAGAGCAGTACTTC.

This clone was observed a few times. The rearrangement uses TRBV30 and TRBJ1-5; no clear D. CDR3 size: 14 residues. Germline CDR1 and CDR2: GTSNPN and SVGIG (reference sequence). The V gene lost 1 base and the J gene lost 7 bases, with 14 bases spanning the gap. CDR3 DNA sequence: TGTGCCTGGAGTGGTGGAGGAGGTGGGCAGCCCCAGCATTTT. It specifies CAWSGGGGGQPQHF.

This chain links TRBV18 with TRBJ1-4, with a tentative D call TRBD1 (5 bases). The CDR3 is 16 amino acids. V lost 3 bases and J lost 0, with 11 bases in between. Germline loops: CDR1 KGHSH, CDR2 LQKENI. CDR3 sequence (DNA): TGTGCCAGCTCACCGACAGCGTACGCAACTAATGAAAAACTGTTTTTT. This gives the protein CASSPTAYATNEKLFF.

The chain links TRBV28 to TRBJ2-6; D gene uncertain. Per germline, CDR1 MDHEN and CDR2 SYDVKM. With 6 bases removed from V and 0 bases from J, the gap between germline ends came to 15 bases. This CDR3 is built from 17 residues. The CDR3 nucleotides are TGTGCCAGCAGACGGTCGATCGGAATCTCTGGGGCCAACGTCCTGACTTTC. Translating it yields CASRRSIGISGANVLTF.

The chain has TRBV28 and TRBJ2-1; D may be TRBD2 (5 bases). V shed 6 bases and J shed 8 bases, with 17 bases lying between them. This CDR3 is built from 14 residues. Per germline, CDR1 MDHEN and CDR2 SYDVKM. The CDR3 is CASSPYGVRDEQFF. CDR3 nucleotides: TGTGCCAGCAGCCCTTATGGGGTGAGGGATGAGCAGTTCTTC. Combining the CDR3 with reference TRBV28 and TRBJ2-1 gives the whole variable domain DVKVTQSSRYLVKRTGEKVFLECVQDMDHENMFWYRQDPGLGLRLIYFSYDVKMKEKGDIPEGYSVSREKKERFSLILESASTNQTSMYLCASSPYGVRDEQFFGPGTRLTVL.

DNA of the CDR3: TGTGCCAGCAGCGTAGGGGTCTCCTACAATGAGCAGTTCTTC. It codes for CASSVGVSYNEQFF. This chain uses TRBV9 with TRBJ2-1; the D is unclear. V lost 0 bases and J 0 bases, leaving 4 bases between the germline ends. Germline CDR1 is SGDLS and CDR2 is YYNGEE. The CDR3 is 14 amino acids.

The CDR3: CASSLMDVGSNQPQHF. The CDR3 nucleotides are TGTGCCAGCTCACTCATGGACGTGGGCAGCAATCAGCCCCAGCATTTT. The gene calls are TRBV18 and TRBJ1-5; no clear D gene. V lost 4 bases and J lost 1, with 14 bases in between. The CDR3 runs 16 residues. Germline CDR1 reads KGHSH; CDR2 reads LQKENI.

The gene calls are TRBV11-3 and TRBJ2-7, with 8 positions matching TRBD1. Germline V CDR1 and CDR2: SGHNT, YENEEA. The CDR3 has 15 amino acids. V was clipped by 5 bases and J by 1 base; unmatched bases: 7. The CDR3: CASSPTGVGSYEQYF. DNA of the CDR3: TGTGCCAGCAGCCCGACAGGGGTCGGTTCCTACGAGCAGTACTTC.

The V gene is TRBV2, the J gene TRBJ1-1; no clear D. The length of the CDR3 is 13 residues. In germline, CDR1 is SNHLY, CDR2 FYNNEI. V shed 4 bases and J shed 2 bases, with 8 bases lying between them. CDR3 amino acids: CASSGPVNTEAFF. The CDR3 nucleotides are TGTGCCAGCAGTGGTCCAGTTAACACTGAAGCTTTCTTT.

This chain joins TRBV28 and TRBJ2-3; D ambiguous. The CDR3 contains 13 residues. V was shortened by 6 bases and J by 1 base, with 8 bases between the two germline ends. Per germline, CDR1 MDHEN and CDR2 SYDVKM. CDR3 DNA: TGTGCCAGCAGCCCCCCGGGCACAGATACGCAGTATTTT. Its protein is CASSPPGTDTQYF. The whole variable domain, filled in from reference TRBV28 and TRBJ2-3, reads DVKVTQSSRYLVKRTGEKVFLECVQDMDHENMFWYRQDPGLGLRLIYFSYDVKMKEKGDIPEGYSVSREKKERFSLILESASTNQTSMYLCASSPPGTDTQYFGPGTRLTVL.

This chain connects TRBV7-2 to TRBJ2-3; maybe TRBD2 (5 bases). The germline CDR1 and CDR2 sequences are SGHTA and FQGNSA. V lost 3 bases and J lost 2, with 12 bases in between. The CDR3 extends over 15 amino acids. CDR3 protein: CASSFSGLHTDTQYF. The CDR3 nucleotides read TGTGCCAGCAGCTTTTCCGGACTCCACACAGATACGCAGTATTTT.

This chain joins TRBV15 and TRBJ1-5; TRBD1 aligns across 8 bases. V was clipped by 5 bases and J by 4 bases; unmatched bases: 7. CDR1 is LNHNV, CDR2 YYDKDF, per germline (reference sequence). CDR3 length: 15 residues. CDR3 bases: TGTGCCACCAGCGTACCCAGGACAGGGAATCAGCCCCAGCATTTT. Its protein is CATSVPRTGNQPQHF.

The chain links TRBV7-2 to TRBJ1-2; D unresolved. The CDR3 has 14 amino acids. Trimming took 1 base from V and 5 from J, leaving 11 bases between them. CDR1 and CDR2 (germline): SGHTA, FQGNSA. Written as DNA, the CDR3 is TGTGCCAGCAGCTTAGACAAGACCAATTATGGCTACACCTTC. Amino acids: CASSLDKTNYGYTF.